These 20 T cell receptor beta chains were sequenced from one sample in a study of T cell clonality in common variable immunodeficiency. Findings of the study overall: Reportedly, TCR beta sequences from common variable immunodeficiency showed fewer deletions and N-nucleotide insertions.

Sequenced by immunoSEQ multiplex PCR; TCRdb stores in-frame clones only, minus some. This sample carries around 30,000 clones, none of them present only once. For these TCRs, the target antigens are not known. Specimen: peripheral blood mononuclear cells. The source is a human donor with common variable immunodeficiency.

This clone has a count of ten or more. The sample holds other DNA sequences that translate to the same CDR3. CDR3: CASSDTSGGWYNEQFF. CDR3 bases read: TGTGCCAGCAGTGACACTAGCGGGGGTTGGTACAATGAG. This chain links TRBV2 with TRBJ2-1, with 11 bases fitting TRBD2. The observed sequence ends 3 residues before the CDR3 terminus, with the missing tail filled in from the germline J gene. Trimming at V came to 3 bases and at J to 4 bases, leaving 5 bases not matched to a gene. Looked up from germline, CDR1 is SNHLY and CDR2 is FYNNEI. The CDR3 sequence is 16 residues long.

Points on this clone: The read terminates 3 residues before the CDR3 end, so the remaining end is supplied by the germline J gene. The chain employs TRBV18 and TRBJ2-3, with D unresolved. With 0 bases removed from V and 1 base from J, the gap between germline ends came to 5 bases. The CDR3 is 14 amino acids. The germline CDR1 and CDR2 sequences are KGHSH and LQKENI. The CDR3 region is CASSPPGRTDTQYF. CDR3 DNA (partial): TGTGCCAGCTCACCACCAGGCCGCACAGATACG.

Concerning this clone itself: The CDR3 end is not reached by the read, which stops 3 residues before it; the germline J gene fills it in. The genes are TRBV6-2 or TRBV6-3 and TRBJ2-7, with D hard to call. The germline V gene encodes CDR1 MNHEY and CDR2 SVGEGT. Trimming shortened V by 2 bases and J by 3 bases, and 11 bases separated the two germline ends. The CDR3 consists of 14 residues. CDR3 protein: CASSYSGRNYEQYF. The CDR3 bases that were read are TGTGCCAGCAGTTACAGTGGCAGAAACTACGAG.

This clone occurred a few times. The CDR3 is cut off 3 residues early in the read; its end comes from the germline J gene. The genes are TRBV30 and TRBJ1-2; TRBD1 matches at 8 bases. The J segment lost 7 bases and the V segment lost 8 bases, leaving 6 bases of the junction unmatched. The CDR3 runs to 11 residues. The V gene's germline CDR1 is GTSNPN and CDR2 SVGIG (reference sequence). CDR3 bases read: TGTGCCGCGGACAGGGATGCTGGC. Residues: CAADRDAG. The whole CDR3 is CAADRDAGYTF.

In this sample, this clone turned up a few times. The sequence runs out 3 residues before the end of the CDR3; the remainder is reconstructed from the germline J gene. The chain has TRBV20-1 and TRBJ2-5; a possible D gene is TRBD1 (6 bases). Germline assignment: CDR1 DFQATT and CDR2 SNEGSKA (reference sequence). This CDR3 spans 13 amino acids. The V gene lost 5 bases and the J gene lost 2 bases, with 12 bases spanning the gap. Partial CDR3 DNA: TGCAGTGCTGAAACAGGACAGCAAGAGACC. Translation: CSAETGQQET. The whole CDR3 reads CSAETGQQETQYF.

This clone was seen a few times. The read comes to an end 3 residues before the CDR3 does, leaving the germline J gene to fill in the end. The V gene is TRBV7-6, the J gene TRBJ2-5; 8 bases are shared with TRBD2. With V trimmed by 2 bases and J by 4 bases, 9 bases remained unmatched. The CDR3 length is 16 residues. Germline loops: CDR1 SGHVS, CDR2 FNYEAQ. CDR3 protein: CASSLRGSGGLETQYF. The CDR3 DNA, read in part, is TGTGCCAGCAGCTTACGAGGGAGCGGGGGTTTAGAGACC.

A word on this clone: Read data end 3 residues before the CDR3 end; the end is taken from the germline J gene. This chain joins TRBV7-8 and TRBJ2-5; TRBD2 agrees at 14 bases. The ends lost 3 bases at V and 6 bases at J; junction bases unmatched: 9. Germline CDR1 SGHVS, CDR2 FQNEAQ. This CDR3 contains 17 residues. The chain's CDR3 is CASSFWRLAGGEKTQYF. CDR3 DNA, as far as it was read: TGTGCCAGCAGCTTCTGGAGACTAGCGGGGGGGGAAAAGACC.

The table lists this clone with many counts. The read halts 3 residues ahead of the CDR3 end, with the missing end drawn from the germline J gene. V gene TRBV4-1 combines with J gene TRBJ2-7; D might be TRBD1 (5 bases). Germline CDR1 and CDR2: MGHRA and YSYEKL. This CDR3 has 15 residues. The V and J ends lost 1 base and 3 bases respectively, with 13 bases between them. The covered CDR3 bases are TGCGCCAGCAGCCAAGCAAGGGGTTTGGGCTACGAG. The encoded protein is CASSQARGLGYE. In full, the CDR3 reads CASSQARGLGYEQYF.

This clone is categorized as medium-sized. The read finishes 3 residues shy of the CDR3 end, and the germline J gene is used to complete it. The V call is TRBV4-2, the J call TRBJ2-5; 8 bases map to TRBD1. Germline V lookup: CDR1 LGHNA, CDR2 YNFKEQ. This CDR3 comprises 17 residues. V trimming: 4 bases; J trimming: 4 bases; junction bases outside the gene matches: 14. The CDR3 sequence: CASSLGTGQASLETQYF. Partial CDR3 DNA: TGTGCCAGCAGCCTTGGGACAGGACAAGCTTCTTTAGAGACC.

Details on this clone: A junction end diverges from the germline sequence, so it may reflect a read error. Coverage ceases 3 residues before the CDR3 finishes, and the germline J gene fills in the end. The gene calls are TRBV7-9 and TRBJ1-1, with D uncertain. Germline V CDR1 and CDR2: SEHNR, FQNEAQ (reference sequence). This CDR3 is built from 13 residues. CDR3 DNA (partial): TGTTCCAGCAGCTCAGCCAAGAACACTGAA. As protein: CSSSSAKNTE. The entire CDR3 protein reads CSSSSAKNTEAFF.

This clone was picked up many times. The read finishes 3 residues shy of the CDR3 end, and the germline J gene is used to complete it. The V gene is TRBV23-1, the J gene TRBJ1-5; 12 bases are a match to TRBD1. TRBV23-1 is an ORF for which the function is uncertain. The CDR3 loop spans 15 amino acids. With 8 bases clipped from V and 7 bases from J, the junction kept 9 bases outside the gene matches. Partial CDR3 DNA: TGCGCCAGCGGACCGGGACAGGGGGCGAGGCAGCCC. Its protein is CASGPGQGARQP. The full CDR3 reads CASGPGQGARQPQHF.

This clone has a handful of counts. The read falls 3 residues short of the CDR3 end, and the missing part is taken from the germline J gene. V and J are TRBV29-1 and TRBJ2-7; 10 bases agree with TRBD1. This CDR3 contains 15 residues. After removal of 0 bases from V and 5 bases from J, the junction contained 7 bases not matched to a gene. The germline V gene has CDR1 SQVTM and CDR2 ANQGSEA. This chain's CDR3 is CSVEDRGQGSHEQYF. The CDR3 DNA, read in part, is TGCAGCGTTGAAGATCGGGGACAGGGGTCCCACGAG.

Ten or more counts support this clone. The DNA ends 3 residues before the CDR3 does, and the rest of the CDR3 is filled in from the germline J gene. The chain couples TRBV29-1 to TRBJ2-7; 11 bases agree with TRBD1. The germline gives CDR1 SQVTM, CDR2 ANQGSEA. This CDR3 region has 15 residues. Losses at the gene ends were 2 bases for V and 5 bases for J; bases not matched to a gene: 8. The DNA read from the CDR3 is TGCAGCGTTGAATTTTGGACAGGGGGCAAGCACGAG. Translated: CSVEFWTGGKHE. The whole CDR3 sequence is CSVEFWTGGKHEQYF.

This clone was observed many times. The CDR3 DNA, read in part, is TGCAGTGCTAGAACAGTCTCTGGAAACACC. Translation: CSARTVSGNT. The CDR3 in its entirety is CSARTVSGNTIYF. The chain couples TRBV20-1 to TRBJ1-3; unclear D gene. The read finishes 3 residues shy of the CDR3 end, and the germline J gene is used to complete it. In germline, CDR1 is DFQATT, CDR2 SNEGSKA (reference sequence). V lost 2 bases and J lost 0, with 5 bases in between. This CDR3 has 13 amino acids.

Note on this clone: The read halts 3 residues ahead of the CDR3 end, with the missing end drawn from the germline J gene. The J gene is TRBJ2-7, the V gene TRBV18; 7 nucleotides match TRBD1. CDR1 and CDR2 (germline): KGHSH, LQKENI. V shed 3 bases, J shed 3 bases, and the junction held 5 bases outside the gene matches. CDR3 length: 14 residues. The CDR3 sequence is CASSPPTGDYEQYF. The CDR3 bases that were read are TGTGCCAGCTCACCCCCTACAGGGGACTACGAG.

For this clone: The read stops 3 residues short of the end of the CDR3; the missing end is completed from the germline J gene. V gene TRBV2 combines with J gene TRBJ2-1; TRBD2 matches 7 bases. Losses at the gene ends were 7 bases for V and 0 bases for J; bases not matched to a gene: 9. There are 16 residues in the CDR3. Germline V gene data show CDR1 as SNHLY and CDR2 as FYNNEI. The CDR3 bases that were read are TGTGCCAGCATGCGGGCCCCGGGGGGCTCCTACAATGAG. Its protein product is CASMRAPGGSYNE. The full CDR3 protein is CASMRAPGGSYNEQFF.

This clone was seen only a few times. The sequence runs out 3 residues before the end of the CDR3; the remainder is reconstructed from the germline J gene. This sequence joins TRBV19 and TRBJ2-5; D is ambiguous. Trimming took 4 bases from V and 5 from J, leaving 26 bases between them. Germline CDR1 LNHDA, CDR2 SQIVND (reference sequence). The CDR3 runs to 18 residues. The part of the CDR3 DNA that was read is TGTGCCAGTAGTAGAGTGGGTCCCCAGATCGTAGCAGTGGAGACC. Translated, it gives CASSRVGPQIVAVET. The CDR3 as a whole reads CASSRVGPQIVAVETQYF. Looking up the rest from reference TRBV19 and TRBJ2-5 gives the full variable domain: DGGITQSPKYLFRKEGQNVTLSCEQNLNHDAMYWYRQDPGQGLRLIYYSQIVNDFQKGDIAEGYSVSREKKESFPLTVTSAQKNPTAFYLCASSRVGPQIVAVETQYFGPGTRLLVL.

As for this clone: The read halts 3 residues ahead of the CDR3 end, with the missing end drawn from the germline J gene. The V gene is TRBV18, the J gene TRBJ1-4; no clear D gene. V lost 4 bases, J lost 0 bases, and 6 bases lay in between. CDR3 size: 14 residues. Germline V CDR1 and CDR2: KGHSH, LQKENI. CDR3 sequence: CASSLLATNEKLFF. CDR3 bases read: TGTGCCAGCTCACTCCTCGCAACTAATGAAAAA.

On this clone itself: The read is 3 residues too short to cover the CDR3 end, so that end is filled in from the germline J gene. The chain uses TRBV7-8 and TRBJ1-5; D uncertain. V shed 1 base and J shed 5 bases, with 6 bases lying between them. The CDR3 has 13 amino acids. The germline V gene has CDR1 SGHVS and CDR2 FQNEAQ. CDR3 DNA (partial): TGTGCCAGCAGCTTAGGCCGGTATCAGCCC. Translated, it gives CASSLGRYQP. The CDR3 in full is CASSLGRYQPQHF.

This clone was picked up a small number of times. Partial CDR3 DNA: TGTGCCAGCAGCTTCCGGGACAGGCCCTTGTCACCC. This codes for CASSFRDRPLSP. Given in full, the CDR3 is CASSFRDRPLSPLHF. The J gene is TRBJ1-6, the V gene TRBV5-4; TRBD1 matches 8 bases. The read is 3 residues too short to cover the CDR3 end, so that end is filled in from the germline J gene. The V gene end was trimmed by 2 bases and the J gene end by 10 bases; junction bases not matched to a gene: 8. In germline, CDR1 is SGHNT, CDR2 YYREEE (reference sequence). The CDR3 is 15 residues long.